Listed here is a single T cell receptor (beta chain). Its specific antigen is unknown. Nothing much larger sits one base from this clone, and base qualities are not available. This record belongs to a study of T cell clonotyping in hematopoietic cell transplantation (dated by TCRdb to the early 2020s). Concerning the study at large: Recipient samples taken before transplant were obtained following cytoreduction. In the study, more than 130 blood samples were gathered from 35 consecutive transplant recipients and their related donors. Recruitment of patients was conducted between late 2015 and early 2017, and follow-up was continued until late 2020 or death.

With the immunoSEQ assay, which is a bias-controlled multiplex PCR relying on V- and J-specific primers, TCR beta CDR3 regions were amplified from genomic DNA. A second PCR step added a proprietary barcode and Illumina adapter sequences to the CDR3 amplicons. An Illumina MiSeq instrument was used for sequencing of the CDR3 libraries. Per the source publication's procedure: immunoSEQ Analyzer 3.0 was used for export and quality control, with R Bioconductor and Immunarch used for downstream analyses. Only productive rearrangements in the normalized downsampled data set went into calculating the repertoire metrics. In the normalized cohort, a clonotype counted as pathologically expanded if the clonotype was larger than 5 templates. The Inverse Simpson Index served as the measure of repertoire diversity. To capture all clonotypes, CMV-specificity analyses were performed on the non-normalized data set. This immuneACCESS table, as held by TCRdb, lists in-frame sequences with V and J called but not all clones. Of the missing ones, under half trace to an unresolved V gene in checked studies; the others have no known cause. The V and J calls and clone size are taken from that table; D and trimming were inferred from the DNA. The table for this sample lists tens of thousands of clones; less than 96% of them were counted only once. Together, the top ten hold roughly 1.8% of the sample.

The time point label, read with the paper, signifies: recipient sample about 28 days before transplant, after cytoreduction. Blood samples were obtained from recipients approximately 28 days before transplant and at days 30, 100 and 180 after transplant. Nuclei Lysis Solution was used to extract genomic DNA from fresh or cryopreserved unfractionated peripheral blood mononuclear cells. General findings and caveats noted by the study authors: Just a small fraction of recipient repertoires overlapped with donor repertoires, and more than 97% appeared de novo at the given depth. The sample size was limited and the cells went unsorted, which meant the CD4 and CD8 repertoire contributions could not be told apart. After transplant, TCR diversity in recipients dropped, and pathologically expanded clonotypes increased progressively from day 30 to day 180. Broader TCR repertoire diversity after transplant was predicted by Inverse Simpson Index values from donors and from recipients before transplant.

The CDR3, from cysteine to phenylalanine, totals 16 residues. Of all the DNA, just the CDR3 is kept, 48 bases in frame from base 1. CDR1 and CDR2 were assigned from the germline V gene as LGHNA and YNFKEQ. V is pared back by 3 bases and J by 2 bases, with 11 bases lying between the germline termini. The V and J segments used are TRBV4-2 and TRBJ1-6, with no confidently assigned D gene. This clonotype was sampled from a woman aged 50 to 65 with acute myeloid leukemia. Some clones in this sample may be carry-over from other donors' samples. The sequencing used peripheral blood mononuclear cells, collected before stem cell transplant. CDR3 protein: CASSQPGVPYNSPLHF. The DNA is as follows: TGTGCCAGCAGCCAGCCCGGGGTCCCCTATAATTCACCCCTCCACTTT.